One sample yielded the 31 T cell receptor beta chains listed below, sequenced in a study of early T cells in non-severe SARS-CoV-2 infection. TCRdb analysed the 5' RACE reads with MiXCR anew, one entry per CDR3 protein. Of about 46,000 distinct CDR3 sequences listed, around 9.6% are singletons. Sample: whole blood, taken at baseline. These receptors all come from an adult who was a healthcare worker with PCR-confirmed SARS-CoV-2 infection or an uninfected control (not recorded which).

This clonotype has a count of ten or more. The rearrangement uses TRBV12-3 or TRBV12-4 and TRBJ2-5, with 8 bases fitting TRBD1. This CDR3 has 14 residues. V lost 7 bases, J lost 4 bases, and 8 bases stayed unmatched. CDR3 coding DNA: TGTGCCAGCACCAGACAGGGGTATCCAGAGACCCAGTACTTC. Encoded protein: CASTRQGYPETQYF.

This clonotype was recorded a few times. The chain uses TRBV5-8 and TRBJ2-5; no clear D. The CDR3 covers 15 residues. V was shortened by 0 bases and J by 5 bases, with 14 bases between the two germline ends. Germline V gene lookup returns CDR1 SGHTS and CDR2 YDEGEE. The CDR3 nucleotides read TGTGCCAGCAGCTTGGGTTTGGTCGATCGGGAGACCCAGTACTTC. Its translation: CASSLGLVDRETQYF.

This clonotype was counted a few times. The chain carries TRBV18 and TRBJ2-3; the D gene is possibly TRBD1 (6 bases). Germline CDR1 KGHSH, CDR2 LQKENI. Trimming removed 3 bases at V and 2 bases at J, with 12 bases between. The CDR3 extends over 15 amino acids. CDR3 nucleotide sequence: TGTGCCAGCTCACCCCCAGGACAGATCACAGATACGCAGTATTTT. It encodes CASSPPGQITDTQYF.

This clonotype was recorded at least ten times. This sequence joins TRBV5-1 and TRBJ2-1; weak D call: TRBD2 (6 bases). The germline gives CDR1 SGHRS, CDR2 YFSETQ. V was clipped by 7 bases and J by 3 bases, with 17 bases between them. This CDR3 region has 15 residues. CDR3 amino acids: CASGWAGPLYNEQFF. In DNA form, the CDR3 reads TGCGCCAGCGGTTGGGCGGGACCCCTCTACAATGAGCAGTTCTTC.

This clonotype has a count of ten or more. The chain combines TRBV7-2 with TRBJ2-3; TRBD2 matches 11 bases. The CDR3 covers 18 residues. V gave up 6 bases and J gave up 0 bases; unmatched junction bases: 11. The V gene's germline CDR1 is SGHTA and CDR2 FQGNSA. The CDR3 loop reads CASSFHSTSGASTDTQYF. CDR3 in DNA: TGTGCCAGCAGTTTTCACTCGACTAGCGGGGCTAGCACAGATACGCAGTATTTT.

This clonotype was counted between two and nine times. The rearrangement uses TRBV12-3 or TRBV12-4 and TRBJ2-7; weak D call: TRBD1 (6 bases). CDR3 length: 14 residues. Trimming left V 3 bases short and J 5 bases short, with 14 bases between. DNA for the CDR3: TGTGCCAGCAGTTTCAGCAGGGGTTTCCACGAGCAGTACTTC. Translation gives CASSFSRGFHEQYF.

This clonotype occurred once. Possible read error: a much larger clone is one base away. The V call is TRBV6-1, the J call TRBJ2-2; TRBD1 might be the D (5 bases). CDR3 length: 12 residues. Germline V gene data show CDR1 as MNHNS and CDR2 as SASEGT. Here the CDR3 reads CVSRVNTGELFF. In nucleotides, the CDR3 is TGTGTCAGCAGGGTGAACACCGGGGAGCTGTTTTTT.

In its sample, this clonotype was seen a few times. V is TRBV28 and J is TRBJ1-5; 9 bases map to TRBD1. The germline V gene encodes CDR1 MDHEN and CDR2 SYDVKM. The length of the CDR3 is 15 residues. With 6 bases clipped from V and 3 bases from J, the junction kept 6 bases outside the gene matches. Here the CDR3 DNA reads TGTGCCAGCAGCAGCCGGGACAGGGCCAATCAGCCCCAGCATTTT. As protein: CASSSRDRANQPQHF.

The chain is built from TRBV6-5 and TRBJ1-2; D remains ambiguous. The CDR3 is 13 residues long. CDR1 and CDR2 (germline): MNHEY, SVGAGI. The V gene lost 0 bases and the J gene lost 4 bases, with 6 bases spanning the gap. The CDR3 spells CASSYSAPYGYTF. Written as DNA, the CDR3 is TGTGCCAGCAGTTACTCCGCTCCCTATGGCTACACCTTC.

The V call is TRBV12-3 or TRBV12-4, the J call TRBJ2-2, with 8 bases fitting TRBD1. The CDR3 contains 15 residues. With V trimmed by 3 bases and J by 6 bases, 6 bases remained unmatched. The CDR3 region has the DNA TGTGCCAGCAGTTTGATACAGGGGGGAGCCGGGGAGCTGTTTTTT. It yields the protein CASSLIQGGAGELFF.

This clonotype came up many times. The gene calls are TRBV3-1 and TRBJ2-5, with D unclear. CDR3 length: 13 residues. Germline V CDR1 and CDR2: LGHDT, YNNKEL (reference sequence). Trimming cost V 3 bases and J 3 bases, with 8 bases left between them. Written as DNA, the CDR3 is TGTGCCAGCAGCCACCGGGCCGAAGAGACCCAGTACTTC. Encoded protein: CASSHRAEETQYF.

There are many counts of this clonotype. The V gene is TRBV5-1, the J gene TRBJ1-3; possible D gene TRBD1, 5 bases. The CDR3 consists of 18 residues. Trimming removed 4 bases from V and 0 bases from J, with 20 bases in between. Germline lookup yields CDR1 SGHRS and CDR2 YFSETQ. The CDR3 reads CASSQNPPGTFSGNTIYF. In DNA form, the CDR3 reads TGCGCCAGCAGCCAAAACCCTCCAGGGACGTTCTCTGGAAACACCATATATTTT.

There are many counts of this clonotype. J is TRBJ1-1 and V is TRBV2; D gene unclear. CDR3 length equals 11 residues. V lost 3 bases and J lost 5, with 4 bases in between. Germline V gene data show CDR1 as SNHLY and CDR2 as FYNNEI. The CDR3 DNA sequence: TGTGCCAGCAGTGATCGGACTGAAGCTTTCTTT. Amino acids: CASSDRTEAFF.

This clonotype came up a few times. This rearrangement joins TRBV27 to TRBJ1-6; tentative D call: TRBD1 (6 bases). Germline CDR1 MNHEY, CDR2 SMNVEV (reference sequence). V shed 3 bases and J shed 7 bases, with 7 bases lying between them. This CDR3 has 13 amino acids. CDR3 bases: TGTGCCAGCAGTTTCCAGGGGAATTCACCCCTCCACTTT. It yields the protein CASSFQGNSPLHF.

This chain connects TRBV6-2 or TRBV6-3 to TRBJ1-5, with unresolved D. Trimming removed 8 bases at V and 4 bases at J, with 9 bases between. The CDR3 is made up of 12 amino acids. CDR1 is MNHEY, CDR2 SVGEGT, per germline. The DNA of the CDR3 is TGTGCCAGCGGGCCAGAGAATCAGCCCCAGCATTTT. Its translation: CASGPENQPQHF.

This clonotype was found a few times. The chain has TRBV14 and TRBJ1-2; D may be TRBD1 (5 bases). Between the trimmed V and J ends, which lost 4 bases and 4 bases, there was a span of 19 bases. The CDR3 covers 16 residues. Germline CDR1 and CDR2: SGHDN and FVKESK. CDR3 region: CASSRRGQGHLYGYTF. CDR3 bases: TGTGCCAGCAGCCGTCGGGGTCAGGGTCATCTCTATGGCTACACCTTC. Full variable domain (rest looked up from reference TRBV14 and TRBJ1-2): EAGVTQFPSHSVIEKGQTVTLRCDPISGHDNLYWYRRVMGKEIKFLLHFVKESKQDESGMPNNRFLAERTGGTYSTLKVQPAELEDSGVYFCASSRRGQGHLYGYTFGSGTRLTVV.

Only a few counts were recorded for this clonotype. The V gene is TRBV5-1, the J gene TRBJ2-3; unclear D gene. CDR3 length: 16 residues. The germline V and J ends were trimmed by 0 bases and 5 bases, with 16 bases remaining between them. Germline CDR1 reads SGHRS; CDR2 reads YFSETQ. The CDR3 region is CASSLAGRQVLDTQYF. The CDR3 nucleotides are TGCGCCAGCAGCTTGGCCGGTAGGCAGGTCTTAGATACGCAGTATTTT.

This clonotype was counted a few times. The J gene is TRBJ1-5, the V gene TRBV12-3 or TRBV12-4; D gene ambiguous. V was clipped by 3 bases and J by 3 bases, with 6 bases between them. CDR3 length: 13 amino acids. The DNA of the CDR3 is TGTGCCAGCAGTTTTTTGTCCAATCAGCCCCAGCATTTT. Protein: CASSFLSNQPQHF.

The sample holds many counts of this clonotype. The V and J genes are TRBV18 and TRBJ2-3; D uncertain. Trimming pared 0 bases from V and 2 bases from J, leaving 3 bases between. Germline values: CDR1 KGHSH, CDR2 LQKENI. The CDR3 extends over 13 amino acids. The CDR3 DNA reads TGTGCCAGCTCACCACCGTTCACAGATACGCAGTATTTT. Its translation: CASSPPFTDTQYF. Complete variable domain (other parts from reference TRBV18 and TRBJ2-3): NAGVMQNPRHLVRRRGQEARLRCSPMKGHSHVYWYRQLPEEGLKFMVYLQKENIIDESGMPKERFSAEFPKEGPSILRIQQVVRGDSAAYFCASSPPFTDTQYFGPGTRLTVL.

This clonotype was detected only a few times. The genes are TRBV4-1 and TRBJ2-2; 7 nucleotides match TRBD1. Germline V gene sequence: CDR1 MGHRA, CDR2 YSYEKL. J lost 5 bases, V lost 3 bases, and 6 bases had no gene match. The CDR3 loop spans 15 amino acids. In DNA form, the CDR3 reads TGCGCCAGCAGCCAGGGGGACAGTAAGACCGGGGAGCTGTTTTTT. It specifies CASSQGDSKTGELFF.

This clonotype has a handful of counts. The J gene is TRBJ2-7, the V gene TRBV29-1; 7 positions agree with TRBD1. The junction had 5 bases not matched to a gene; V was cut back by 7 bases and J by 5 bases. Germline CDR1 and CDR2: SQVTM and ANQGSEA. The CDR3 sequence is 11 residues long. DNA of the CDR3: TGCAGCGCTCGACAGGGCAACGAGCAGTACTTC. Translated: CSARQGNEQYF.

The V and J genes are TRBV4-1 and TRBJ1-5; D is unclear. Germline V lookup: CDR1 MGHRA, CDR2 YSYEKL. The CDR3 loop spans 15 amino acids. Trimming shortened V by 4 bases and J by 7 bases, and 17 bases separated the two germline ends. The CDR3 region is CASSPQEGGLQPQHF. The CDR3 nucleotides are TGCGCCAGCAGCCCTCAGGAGGGTGGGTTGCAGCCCCAGCATTTT.

In this sample, this clonotype turned up many times. Here the CDR3 reads CASSGQGRGQPQHF. CDR3 nucleotides: TGTGCCAGCAGCGGACAGGGGAGGGGTCAGCCCCAGCATTTT. The chain has TRBV12-3 or TRBV12-4 and TRBJ1-5; 9 bases are shared with TRBD1. CDR3 length: 14 residues. The V gene end was trimmed by 6 bases and the J gene end by 6 bases; junction bases not matched to a gene: 6.

Ten or more counts support this clonotype. The gene calls are TRBV29-1 and TRBJ2-7; D possibly uses TRBD1 or TRBD2 (7 bases each). Germline CDR1 reads SQVTM; CDR2 reads ANQGSEA. This CDR3 is 19 amino acids long. V was shortened by 4 bases and J by 4 bases, with 32 bases between the two germline ends. The CDR3 DNA is TGCAGCGTTGTGGGCCCCCAAGGGGGGGAGGGGGCGCCGGGATACGAGCAGTACTTC. Encoded protein: CSVVGPQGGEGAPGYEQYF.

This clonotype was found a few times. The gene calls are TRBV3-1 and TRBJ2-4; 9 nucleotides line up with TRBD2. V dropped 3 bases and J dropped 1; count of bases not matched to a gene: 4. The CDR3 is 16 amino acids. Germline CDR1 and CDR2: LGHDT and YNNKEL (reference sequence). The CDR3 DNA follows: TGTGCCAGCAGCCAGCGGGGGGGTGAGGCCAAAAACATTCAGTACTTC. Amino acid sequence: CASSQRGGEAKNIQYF.

The J gene is TRBJ2-7, the V gene TRBV27; TRBD2 is a possible D gene (7 bases). V dropped 10 bases and J dropped 3 bases, with 19 bases sitting between them. This CDR3 is built from 14 residues. Germline CDR1 is MNHEY and CDR2 is SMNVEV (reference sequence). CDR3 nucleotides: TGTGCCATCCGCCCGGGGGGCAGAGGCTACGAGCAGTACTTC. As protein: CAIRPGGRGYEQYF.

This clonotype has a count of ten or more. The J gene is TRBJ2-2, the V gene TRBV5-5, with a possible D match to TRBD1 (6 bases). V lost 1 base, J lost 1 base, and 8 bases lay in between. CDR1 is SGHKS and CDR2 is YYEKEE in the germline V gene (reference sequence). The CDR3 totals 15 residues. The CDR3 is CASSLMDRNTGELFF. The CDR3 region has the DNA TGTGCCAGCAGCTTGATGGACAGGAACACCGGGGAGCTGTTTTTT.

This sequence joins TRBV5-1 and TRBJ1-2, with no clear D. The CDR3 is 13 residues long. Trimming left V 4 bases short and J 3 bases short, with 10 bases between. Germline-derived CDR1 and CDR2 are SGHRS and YFSETQ. CDR3 protein: CASSLDRYYGYTF. CDR3 in DNA: TGCGCCAGCAGCCTGGACCGCTACTATGGCTACACCTTC.

The chain employs TRBV7-2 and TRBJ2-2; unclear D gene. CDR1 and CDR2 (germline): SGHTA, FQGNSA. V was pared by 3 bases and J by 2 bases, with 7 bases between. The length of the CDR3 is 14 residues. CDR3 DNA sequence: TGTGCCAGCAGCTTTCTACTTAACACCGGGGAGCTGTTTTTT. This codes for CASSFLLNTGELFF.

This clonotype was observed many times. The gene calls are TRBV5-1 and TRBJ1-1, with a weak D call TRBD1 (6 bases). This CDR3 contains 15 residues. The V end was cut by 4 bases, the J end by 0 bases, with 13 bases between. The V gene's germline CDR1 is SGHRS and CDR2 YFSETQ. In DNA form, the CDR3 reads TGCGCCAGCAGCCCGGACAGAGATATGAACACTGAAGCTTTCTTT. Translating it yields CASSPDRDMNTEAFF.

J is TRBJ1-1 and V is TRBV7-2; no clear D. Trimming removed 1 base from V and 2 bases from J, with 8 bases in between. The CDR3 is 14 amino acids. Germline V lookup: CDR1 SGHTA, CDR2 FQGNSA. The CDR3 loop is CASSLVTGNTEAFF. The CDR3, as DNA: TGTGCCAGCAGCTTAGTAACGGGTAACACTGAAGCTTTCTTT.